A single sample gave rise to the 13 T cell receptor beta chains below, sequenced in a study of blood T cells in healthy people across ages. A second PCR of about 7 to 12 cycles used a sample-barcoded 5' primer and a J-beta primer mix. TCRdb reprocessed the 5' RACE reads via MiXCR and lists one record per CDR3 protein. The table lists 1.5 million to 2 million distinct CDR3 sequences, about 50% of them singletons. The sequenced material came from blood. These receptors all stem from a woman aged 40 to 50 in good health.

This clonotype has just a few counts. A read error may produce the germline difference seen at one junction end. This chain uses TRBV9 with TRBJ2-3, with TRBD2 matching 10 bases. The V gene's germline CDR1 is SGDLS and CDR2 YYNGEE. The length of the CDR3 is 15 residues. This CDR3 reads CASSVLAGDTDTQYF. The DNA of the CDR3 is TGTGCCAGCAGCGTACTAGCGGGGGACACAGACACGCAGTATTTT.

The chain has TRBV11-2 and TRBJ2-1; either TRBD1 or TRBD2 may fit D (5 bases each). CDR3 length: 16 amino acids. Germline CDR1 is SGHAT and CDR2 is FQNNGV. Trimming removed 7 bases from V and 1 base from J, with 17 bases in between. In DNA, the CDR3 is TGTGCCAGCACCTCACCGGGGACGGGTTCCTACAATGAGCAGTTCTTC. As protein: CASTSPGTGSYNEQFF.

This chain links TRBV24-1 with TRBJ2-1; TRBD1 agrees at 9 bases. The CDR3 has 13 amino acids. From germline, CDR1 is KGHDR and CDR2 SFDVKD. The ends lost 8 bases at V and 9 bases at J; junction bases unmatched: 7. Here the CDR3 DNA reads TGTGCCACCAACCGGGACAGGGTCGCTGAGCAGTTCTTC. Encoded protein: CATNRDRVAEQFF.

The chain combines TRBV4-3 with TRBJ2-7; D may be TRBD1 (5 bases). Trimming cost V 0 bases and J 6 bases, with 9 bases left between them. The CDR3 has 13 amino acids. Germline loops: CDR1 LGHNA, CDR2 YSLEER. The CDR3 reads CASSQEAGSEQYF. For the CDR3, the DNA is TGCGCCAGCAGCCAAGAGGCAGGGTCCGAGCAGTACTTC.

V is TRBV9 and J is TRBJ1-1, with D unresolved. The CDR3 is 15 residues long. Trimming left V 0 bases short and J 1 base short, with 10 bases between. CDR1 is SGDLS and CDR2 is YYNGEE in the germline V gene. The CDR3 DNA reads TGTGCCAGCAGCGTAGCTCGGACGGCGAACACTGAAGCTTTCTTT. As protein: CASSVARTANTEAFF.

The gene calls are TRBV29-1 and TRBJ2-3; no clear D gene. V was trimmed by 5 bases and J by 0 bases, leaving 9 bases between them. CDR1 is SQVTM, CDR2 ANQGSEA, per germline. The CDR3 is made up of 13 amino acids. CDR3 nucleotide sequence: TGCAGCGTTTCTGCACCTAGCACAGATACGCAGTATTTT. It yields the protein CSVSAPSTDTQYF.

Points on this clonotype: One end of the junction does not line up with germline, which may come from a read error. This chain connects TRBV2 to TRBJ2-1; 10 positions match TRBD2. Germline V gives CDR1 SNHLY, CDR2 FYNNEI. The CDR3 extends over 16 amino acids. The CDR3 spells CTSRTPVASGGDEQFF. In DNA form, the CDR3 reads TGTACCAGCAGGACCCCTGTGGCTAGCGGGGGAGATGAGCAGTTCTTC.

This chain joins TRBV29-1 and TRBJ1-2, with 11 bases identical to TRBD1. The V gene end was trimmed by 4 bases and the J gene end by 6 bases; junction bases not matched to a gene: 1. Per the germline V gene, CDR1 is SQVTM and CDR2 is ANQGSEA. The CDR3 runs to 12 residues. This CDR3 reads CSVGGQGDGYTF. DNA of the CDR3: TGCAGCGTTGGGGGACAGGGGGATGGCTACACCTTC.

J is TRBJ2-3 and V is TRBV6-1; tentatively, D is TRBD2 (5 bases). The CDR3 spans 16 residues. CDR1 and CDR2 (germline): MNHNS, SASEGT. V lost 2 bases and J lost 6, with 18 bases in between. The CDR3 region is CASSEYWTKPGDTQYF. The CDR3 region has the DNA TGTGCCAGCAGTGAATACTGGACGAAACCGGGGGATACGCAGTATTTT.

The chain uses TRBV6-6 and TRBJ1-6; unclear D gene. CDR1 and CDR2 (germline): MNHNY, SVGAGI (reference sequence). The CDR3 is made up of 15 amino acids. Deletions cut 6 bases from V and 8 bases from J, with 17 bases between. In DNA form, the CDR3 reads TGTGCCAGCAGGCCTCTTGGGCTAGCCGATTCACCCCTCCACTTT. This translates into CASRPLGLADSPLHF.

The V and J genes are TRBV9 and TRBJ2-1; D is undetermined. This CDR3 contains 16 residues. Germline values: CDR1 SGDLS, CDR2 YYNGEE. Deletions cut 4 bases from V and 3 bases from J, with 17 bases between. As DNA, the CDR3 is TGTGCCAGCAGCCCCGGTAGTTCTAGGGTCTACAATGAGCAGTTCTTC. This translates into CASSPGSSRVYNEQFF.

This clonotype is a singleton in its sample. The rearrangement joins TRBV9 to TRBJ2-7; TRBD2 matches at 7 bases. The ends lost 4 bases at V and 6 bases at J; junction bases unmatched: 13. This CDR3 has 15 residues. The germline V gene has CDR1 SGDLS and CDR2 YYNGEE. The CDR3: CASSNHLGGGGEQYF. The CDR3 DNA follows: TGTGCCAGCAGCAACCATCTTGGCGGGGGAGGCGAGCAGTACTTC.

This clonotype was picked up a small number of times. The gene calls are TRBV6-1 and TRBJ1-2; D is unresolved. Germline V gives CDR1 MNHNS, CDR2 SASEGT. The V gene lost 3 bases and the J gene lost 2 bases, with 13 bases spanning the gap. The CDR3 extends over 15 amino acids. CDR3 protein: CASSDNWPTNYGYTF. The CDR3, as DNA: TGTGCCAGCAGTGATAATTGGCCGACAAACTATGGCTACACCTTC.